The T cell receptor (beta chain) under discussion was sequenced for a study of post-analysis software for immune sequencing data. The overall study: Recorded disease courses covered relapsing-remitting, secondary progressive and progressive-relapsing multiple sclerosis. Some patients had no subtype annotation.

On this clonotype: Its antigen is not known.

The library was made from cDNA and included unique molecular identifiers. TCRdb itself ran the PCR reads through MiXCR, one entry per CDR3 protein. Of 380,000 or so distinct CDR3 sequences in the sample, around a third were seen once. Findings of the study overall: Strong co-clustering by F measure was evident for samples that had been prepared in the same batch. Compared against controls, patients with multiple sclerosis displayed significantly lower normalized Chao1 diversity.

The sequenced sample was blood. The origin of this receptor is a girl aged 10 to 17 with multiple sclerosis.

CDR3 DNA sequence: TGCGCCAGCAGCTTCGGGGGACAGGGGCCTCAGATGACCCAGTACTTC. This sequence encodes CASSFGGQGPQMTQYF. The chain carries TRBV5-1 and TRBJ2-5; 10 bases map to TRBD1. With 2 bases clipped from V and 7 bases from J, the junction kept 11 bases outside the gene matches. CDR1 SGHRS and CDR2 YFSETQ come from the germline V gene. The CDR3 is made up of 16 amino acids.